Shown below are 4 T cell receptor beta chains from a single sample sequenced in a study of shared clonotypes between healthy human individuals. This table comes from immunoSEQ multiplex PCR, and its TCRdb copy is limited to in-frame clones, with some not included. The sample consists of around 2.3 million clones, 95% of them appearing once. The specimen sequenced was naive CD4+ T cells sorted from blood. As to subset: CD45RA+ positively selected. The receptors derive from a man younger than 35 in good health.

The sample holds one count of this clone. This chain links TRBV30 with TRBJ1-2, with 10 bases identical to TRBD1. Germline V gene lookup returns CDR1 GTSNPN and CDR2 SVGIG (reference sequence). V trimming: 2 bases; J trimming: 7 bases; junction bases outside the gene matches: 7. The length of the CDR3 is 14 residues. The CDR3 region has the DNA TGTGCCTGGAGTTACCGGGACAGGGGATCTGGCTACACCTTC. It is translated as CAWSYRDRGSGYTF.

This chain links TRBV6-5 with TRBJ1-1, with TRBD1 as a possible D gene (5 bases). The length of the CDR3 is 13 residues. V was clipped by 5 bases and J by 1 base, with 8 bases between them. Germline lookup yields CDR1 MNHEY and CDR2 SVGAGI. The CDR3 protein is CASSATGNTEAFF. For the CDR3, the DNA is TGTGCCAGCAGTGCAACAGGGAACACTGAAGCTTTCTTT.

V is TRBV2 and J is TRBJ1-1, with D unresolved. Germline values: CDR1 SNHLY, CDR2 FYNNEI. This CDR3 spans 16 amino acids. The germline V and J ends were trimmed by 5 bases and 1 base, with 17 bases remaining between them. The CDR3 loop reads CASSSIGRAKNTEAFF. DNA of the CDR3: TGTGCCAGCAGTTCCATCGGTAGGGCGAAGAACACTGAAGCTTTCTTT.

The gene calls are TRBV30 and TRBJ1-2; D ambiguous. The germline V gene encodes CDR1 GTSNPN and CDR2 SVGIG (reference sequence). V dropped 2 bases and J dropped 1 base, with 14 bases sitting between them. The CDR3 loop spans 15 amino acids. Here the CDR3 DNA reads TGTGCCTGGAGTATACCTCTGTCGAGTAACTATGGCTACACCTTC. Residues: CAWSIPLSSNYGYTF.